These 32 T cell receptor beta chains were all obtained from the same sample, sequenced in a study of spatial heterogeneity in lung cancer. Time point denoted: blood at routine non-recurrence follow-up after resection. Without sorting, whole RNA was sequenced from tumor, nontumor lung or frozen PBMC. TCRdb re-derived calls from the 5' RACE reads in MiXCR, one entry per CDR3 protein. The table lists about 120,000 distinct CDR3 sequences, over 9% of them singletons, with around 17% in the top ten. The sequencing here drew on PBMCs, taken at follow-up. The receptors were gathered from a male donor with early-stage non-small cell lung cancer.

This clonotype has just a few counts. The CDR3 DNA follows: TGTGCCAGCAGCCAAGAAGCTAGCGGGGGGGTAACCTACGAGCAGTACTTC. Translation gives CASSQEASGGVTYEQYF. The chain uses TRBV4-2 and TRBJ2-7; 12 bases are shared with TRBD2. CDR3 length: 17 amino acids. CDR1 is LGHNA and CDR2 is YNFKEQ in the germline V gene. V lost 0 bases and J lost 2; bases outside the gene matches: 5.

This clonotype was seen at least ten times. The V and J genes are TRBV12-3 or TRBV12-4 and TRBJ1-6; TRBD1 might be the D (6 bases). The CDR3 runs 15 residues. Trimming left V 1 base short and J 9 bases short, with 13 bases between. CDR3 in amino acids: CASSLGGQGSSPLHF. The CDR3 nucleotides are TGTGCCAGCAGTTTAGGGGGGCAGGGGAGTTCACCCCTCCACTTT.

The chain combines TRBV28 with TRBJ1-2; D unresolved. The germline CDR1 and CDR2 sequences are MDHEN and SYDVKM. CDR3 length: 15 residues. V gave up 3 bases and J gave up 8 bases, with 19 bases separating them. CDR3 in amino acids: CASSFRARLAGGYTF. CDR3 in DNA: TGTGCCAGCAGTTTCCGGGCCAGGTTAGCGGGAGGCTACACCTTC.

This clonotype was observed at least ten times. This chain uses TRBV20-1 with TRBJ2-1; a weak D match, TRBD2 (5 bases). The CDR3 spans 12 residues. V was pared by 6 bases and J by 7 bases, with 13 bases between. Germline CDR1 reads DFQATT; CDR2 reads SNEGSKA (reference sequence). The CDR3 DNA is TGCAGTGCCCCCCCTCGGGGAAATGAGCAGTTCTTC. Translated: CSAPPRGNEQFF.

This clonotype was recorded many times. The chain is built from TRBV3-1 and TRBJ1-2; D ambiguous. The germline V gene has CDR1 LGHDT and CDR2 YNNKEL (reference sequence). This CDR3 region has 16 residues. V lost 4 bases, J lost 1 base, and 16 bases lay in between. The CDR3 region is CASSLKPGQLNYGYTF. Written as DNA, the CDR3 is TGTGCCAGCAGCCTCAAGCCGGGCCAACTTAACTATGGCTACACCTTC.

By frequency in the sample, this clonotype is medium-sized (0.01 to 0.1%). The CDR3: CSARVLVTGELFF. The CDR3 DNA follows: TGCAGTGCTAGGGTACTAGTCACCGGGGAGCTGTTTTTT. The rearrangement links TRBV20-1 to TRBJ2-2; maybe TRBD2 (5 bases). The V and J ends lost 3 bases and 4 bases respectively, with 9 bases between them. CDR3 length: 13 amino acids. Germline V gene data show CDR1 as DFQATT and CDR2 as SNEGSKA (reference sequence).

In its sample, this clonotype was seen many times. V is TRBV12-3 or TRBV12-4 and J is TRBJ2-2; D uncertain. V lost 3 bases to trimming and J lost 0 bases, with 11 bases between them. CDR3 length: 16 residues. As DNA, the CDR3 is TGTGCCAGCAGTTTCTCTGGGCTCGCGAACACCGGGGAGCTGTTTTTT. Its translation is CASSFSGLANTGELFF.

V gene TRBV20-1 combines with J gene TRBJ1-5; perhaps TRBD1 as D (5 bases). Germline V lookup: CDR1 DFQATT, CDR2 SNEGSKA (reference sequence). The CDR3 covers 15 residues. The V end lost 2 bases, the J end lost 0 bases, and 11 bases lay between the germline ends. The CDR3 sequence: CSARKGVRSNQPQHF. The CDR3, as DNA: TGCAGTGCTAGAAAAGGGGTTCGTAGCAATCAGCCCCAGCATTTT.

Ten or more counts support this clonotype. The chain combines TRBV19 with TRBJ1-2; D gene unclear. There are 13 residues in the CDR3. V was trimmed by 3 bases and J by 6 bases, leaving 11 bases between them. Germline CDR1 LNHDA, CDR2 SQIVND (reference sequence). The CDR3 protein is CASSMDRVDGYTF. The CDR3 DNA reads TGTGCCAGTAGTATGGATAGAGTTGATGGCTACACCTTC.

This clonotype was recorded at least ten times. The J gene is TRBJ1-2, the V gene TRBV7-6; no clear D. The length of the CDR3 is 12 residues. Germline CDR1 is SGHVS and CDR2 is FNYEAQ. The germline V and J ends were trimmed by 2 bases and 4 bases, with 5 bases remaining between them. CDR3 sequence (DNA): TGTGCCAGCAGCTTAAATGGCTATGGCTACACCTTC. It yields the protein CASSLNGYGYTF.

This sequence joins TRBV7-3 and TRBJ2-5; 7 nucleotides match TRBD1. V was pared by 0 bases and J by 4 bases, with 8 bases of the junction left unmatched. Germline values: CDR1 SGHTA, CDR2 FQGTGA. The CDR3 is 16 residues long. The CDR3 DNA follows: TGTGCCAGCAGCTTAACCCCAGACAGGGAAAGAGAGACCCAGTACTTC. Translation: CASSLTPDRERETQYF.

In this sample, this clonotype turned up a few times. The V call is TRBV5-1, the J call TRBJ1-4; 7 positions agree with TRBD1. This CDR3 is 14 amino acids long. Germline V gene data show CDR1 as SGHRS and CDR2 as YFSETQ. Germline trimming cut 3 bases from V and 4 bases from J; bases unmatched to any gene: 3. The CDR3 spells CASSWRDSNEKLFF. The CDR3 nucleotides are TGCGCCAGCAGCTGGAGGGACAGTAATGAAAAACTGTTTTTT.

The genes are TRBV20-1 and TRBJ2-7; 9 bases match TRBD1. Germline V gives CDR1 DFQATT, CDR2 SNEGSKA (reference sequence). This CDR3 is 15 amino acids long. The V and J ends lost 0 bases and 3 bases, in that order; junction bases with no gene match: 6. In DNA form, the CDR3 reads TGCAGTGCTAGAGAAAACAGGGGGCCTAACTACGAGCAGTACTTC. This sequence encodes CSARENRGPNYEQYF.

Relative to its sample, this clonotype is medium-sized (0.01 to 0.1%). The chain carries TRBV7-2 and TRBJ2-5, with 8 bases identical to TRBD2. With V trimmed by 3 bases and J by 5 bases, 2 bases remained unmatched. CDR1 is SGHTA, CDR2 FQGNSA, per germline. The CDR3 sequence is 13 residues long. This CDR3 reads CASSFRGGETQYF. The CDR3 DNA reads TGTGCCAGCAGCTTTCGCGGGGGGGAGACCCAGTACTTC.

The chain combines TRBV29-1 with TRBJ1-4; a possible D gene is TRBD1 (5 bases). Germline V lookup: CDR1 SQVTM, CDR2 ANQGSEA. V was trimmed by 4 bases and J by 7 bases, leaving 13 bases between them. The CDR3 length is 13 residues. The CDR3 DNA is TGCAGCGTTGTCCCCTCGGGACTTGAAAAACTGTTTTTT. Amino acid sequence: CSVVPSGLEKLFF.

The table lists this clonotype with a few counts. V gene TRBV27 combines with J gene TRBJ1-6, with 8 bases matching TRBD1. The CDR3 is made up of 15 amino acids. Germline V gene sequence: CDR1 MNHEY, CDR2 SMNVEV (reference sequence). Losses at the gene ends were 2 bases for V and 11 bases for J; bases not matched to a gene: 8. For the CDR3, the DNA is TGTGCCAGCAGTTTAGTTAGACAGGGGCGCACACCCCTCCACTTT. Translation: CASSLVRQGRTPLHF.

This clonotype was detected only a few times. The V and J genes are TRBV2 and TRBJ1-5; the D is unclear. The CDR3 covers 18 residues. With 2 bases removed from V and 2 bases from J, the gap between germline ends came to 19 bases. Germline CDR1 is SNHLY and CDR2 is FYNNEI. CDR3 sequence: CASSESYRALGGNQPQHF. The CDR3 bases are TGTGCCAGCAGTGAATCTTACCGGGCCCTAGGCGGCAATCAGCCCCAGCATTTT.

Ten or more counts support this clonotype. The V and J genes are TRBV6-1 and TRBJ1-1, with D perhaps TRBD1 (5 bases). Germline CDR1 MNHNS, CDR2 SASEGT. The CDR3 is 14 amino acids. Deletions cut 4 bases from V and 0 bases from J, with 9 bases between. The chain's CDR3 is CASSADSMNTEAFF. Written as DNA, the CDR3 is TGTGCCAGCAGTGCAGACAGTATGAACACTGAAGCTTTCTTT.

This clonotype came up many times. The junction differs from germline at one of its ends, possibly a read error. Written as DNA, the CDR3 is TGCGCCAGCAGTTTATTTGGGGACAGGATCTTC. Translated, it gives CASSLFGDRIF. The chain combines TRBV10-2 with TRBJ2-7, with 8 bases lining up with TRBD1. The CDR3 length is 11 residues. CDR1 and CDR2 (germline): WSHSY, SAAADI.

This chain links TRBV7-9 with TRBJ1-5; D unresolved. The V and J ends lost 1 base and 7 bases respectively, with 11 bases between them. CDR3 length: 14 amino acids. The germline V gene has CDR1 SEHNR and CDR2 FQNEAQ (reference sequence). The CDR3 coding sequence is TGTGCCAGCAGCTTAGGGGTGTCAGAACAGCCCCAGCATTTT. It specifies CASSLGVSEQPQHF. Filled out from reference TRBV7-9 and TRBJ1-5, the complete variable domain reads DTGVSQNPRHKITKRGQNVTFRCDPISEHNRLYWYRQTLGQGPEFLTYFQNEAQLEKSRLLSDRFSAERPKGSFSTLEIQRTEQGDSAMYLCASSLGVSEQPQHFGDGTRLSIL.

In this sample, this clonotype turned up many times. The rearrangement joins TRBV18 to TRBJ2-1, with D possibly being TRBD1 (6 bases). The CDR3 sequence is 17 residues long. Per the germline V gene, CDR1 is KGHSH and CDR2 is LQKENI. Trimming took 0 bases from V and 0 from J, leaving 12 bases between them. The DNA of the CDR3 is TGTGCCAGCTCACCACCGGCTGGACAGAGCTCCTACAATGAGCAGTTCTTC. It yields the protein CASSPPAGQSSYNEQFF.

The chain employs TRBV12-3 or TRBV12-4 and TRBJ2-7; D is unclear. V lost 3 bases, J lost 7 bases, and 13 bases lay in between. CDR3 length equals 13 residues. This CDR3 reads CASSLDFKDEQYF. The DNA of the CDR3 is TGTGCCAGCAGTTTGGATTTTAAAGATGAGCAGTACTTC.

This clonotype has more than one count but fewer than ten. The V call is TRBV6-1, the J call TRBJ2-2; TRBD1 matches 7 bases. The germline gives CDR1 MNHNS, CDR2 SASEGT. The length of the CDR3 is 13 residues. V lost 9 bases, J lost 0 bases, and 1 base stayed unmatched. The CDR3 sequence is CARGTANTGELFF. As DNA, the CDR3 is TGTGCCAGGGGGACAGCGAACACCGGGGAGCTGTTTTTT.

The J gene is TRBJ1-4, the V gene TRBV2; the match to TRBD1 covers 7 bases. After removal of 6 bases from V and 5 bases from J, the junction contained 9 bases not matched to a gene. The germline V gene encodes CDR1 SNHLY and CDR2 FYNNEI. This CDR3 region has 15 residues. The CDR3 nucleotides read TGTGCCAGCAGGAGGGGGCCTAATTTAAATGAAAAACTGTTTTTT. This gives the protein CASRRGPNLNEKLFF.

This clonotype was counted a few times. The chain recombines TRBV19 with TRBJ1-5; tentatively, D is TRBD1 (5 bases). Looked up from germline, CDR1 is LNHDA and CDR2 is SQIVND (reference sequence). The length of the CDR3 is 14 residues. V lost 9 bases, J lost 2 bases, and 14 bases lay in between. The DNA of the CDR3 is TGTGCCAGCTTGACAGTCCGGGGCAATCAGCCCCAGCATTTT. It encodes CASLTVRGNQPQHF.

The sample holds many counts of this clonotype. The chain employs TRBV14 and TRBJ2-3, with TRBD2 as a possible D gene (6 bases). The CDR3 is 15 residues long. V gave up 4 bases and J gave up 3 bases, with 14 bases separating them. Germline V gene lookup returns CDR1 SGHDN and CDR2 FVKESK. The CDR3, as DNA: TGTGCCAGCAGCCCTACCCCGGGGAGGACAGATACGCAGTATTTT. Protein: CASSPTPGRTDTQYF.

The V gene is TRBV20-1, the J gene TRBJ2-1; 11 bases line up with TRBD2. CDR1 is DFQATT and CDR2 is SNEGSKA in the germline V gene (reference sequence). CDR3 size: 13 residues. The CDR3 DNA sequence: TGCAGGATTACTAGCGGGAGTGTGAATGAGCAGTTCTTC. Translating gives CRITSGSVNEQFF.

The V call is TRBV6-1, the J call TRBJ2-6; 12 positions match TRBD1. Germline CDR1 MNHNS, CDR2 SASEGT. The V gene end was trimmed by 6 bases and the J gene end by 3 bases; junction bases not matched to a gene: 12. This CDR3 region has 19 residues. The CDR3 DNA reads TGTGCCAGCAGGAGGTTAAAGGGACAGGGGGCGCGTGGGGCCAACGTCCTGACTTTC. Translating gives CASRRLKGQGARGANVLTF.

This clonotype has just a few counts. The CDR3 region is CASSRTAGTGWSTDTQYF. CDR3 nucleotide sequence: TGTGCCAGCAGCCGGACAGCCGGGACAGGGTGGAGCACAGATACGCAGTATTTT. The rearrangement uses TRBV7-2 and TRBJ2-3; 9 bases match TRBD1. The CDR3 has 18 residues. Trimming cost V 5 bases and J 0 bases; bases outside gene matches: 12. Germline V gene sequence: CDR1 SGHTA, CDR2 FQGNSA.

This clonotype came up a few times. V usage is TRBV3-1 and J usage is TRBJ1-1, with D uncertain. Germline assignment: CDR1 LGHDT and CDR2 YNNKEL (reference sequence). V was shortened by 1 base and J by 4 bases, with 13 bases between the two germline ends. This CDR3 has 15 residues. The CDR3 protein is CASSQALSASTEAFF. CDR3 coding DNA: TGTGCCAGCAGCCAAGCTTTGTCCGCGAGCACTGAAGCTTTCTTT.

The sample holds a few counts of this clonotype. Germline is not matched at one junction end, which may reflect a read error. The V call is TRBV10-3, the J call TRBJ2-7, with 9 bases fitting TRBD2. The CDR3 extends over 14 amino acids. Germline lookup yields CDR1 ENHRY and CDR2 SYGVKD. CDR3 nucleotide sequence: TGTGCCATCAGTGACCAGAACGGACTAGCGCCCTCCAGCTTC. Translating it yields CAISDQNGLAPSSF.

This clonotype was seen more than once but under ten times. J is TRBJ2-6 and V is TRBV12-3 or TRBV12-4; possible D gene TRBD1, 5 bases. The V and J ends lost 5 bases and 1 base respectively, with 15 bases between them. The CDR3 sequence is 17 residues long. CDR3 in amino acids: CASSPLTGTSGANVLTF. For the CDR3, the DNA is TGTGCCAGCAGTCCCCTCACAGGAACATCTGGGGCCAACGTCCTGACTTTC.